Shown below are 9 T cell receptor beta chains from a single sample sequenced in a study of regulatory T cells in long-lasting Graves disease. Time point: newly diagnosed GD, antithyroid drugs for less than 3 months. The authors made the TCR library using RNA they extracted from PBMCs. iRepertoire HTBI primers and Arm-PCR of CDR3 regions built TCR beta libraries. TCRdb re-derived calls from the multiplex PCR reads in MiXCR, one entry per CDR3 protein. The data show just over 600,000 distinct CDR3 sequences, approximately 15% seen once. The same sample was also used in a study of T cells in Graves' hyperthyroidism and ophthalmopathy.

Source: peripheral blood mononuclear cells (PBMCs), taken at new diagnosis, from a patient treated with antithyroid drugs. These receptors all come from a woman aged 30 to 39 with Graves disease.

V gene TRBV2 combines with J gene TRBJ2-3, with a tentative D call TRBD2 (6 bases). The CDR3 is made up of 17 amino acids. V was shortened by 6 bases and J by 3 bases, with 22 bases between the two germline ends. Germline V gives CDR1 SNHLY, CDR2 FYNNEI. CDR3 sequence reads: CASSYGRRGSWTDTQYF. In DNA form, the CDR3 reads TGTGCCAGCAGCTATGGGCGCCGGGGGAGCTGGACAGATACGCAGTATTTT.

This clonotype was recorded many times. This sequence joins TRBV7-9 and TRBJ2-7; D remains unclear. Germline CDR1 and CDR2: SEHNR and FQNEAQ (reference sequence). V was trimmed by 1 base and J by 8 bases, leaving 9 bases between them. This CDR3 region has 12 residues. The CDR3 DNA reads TGTGCCAGCAGCTTAGACGTCGGCCAGCAGTACTTC. Protein: CASSLDVGQQYF.

J is TRBJ2-2 and V is TRBV3-1; D gene unclear. This CDR3 is 15 amino acids long. Germline V CDR1 and CDR2: LGHDT, YNNKEL (reference sequence). Trimming stripped 4 bases from V and 0 bases from J, with 9 bases between. The chain's CDR3 is CASSPMYSNTGELFF. The CDR3 region has the DNA TGTGCCAGCAGCCCGATGTACTCGAACACCGGGGAGCTGTTTTTT.

A few counts support this clonotype. The chain carries TRBV18 and TRBJ2-5; 8 positions match TRBD2. Trimming at V came to 3 bases and at J to 11 bases, leaving 11 bases not matched to a gene. The CDR3 totals 14 residues. Germline V gene data show CDR1 as KGHSH and CDR2 as LQKENI. The CDR3, as DNA: TGTGCCAGCTCACCCCCTTCTAGCGGGTCGATTCAGTACTTC. This encodes CASSPPSSGSIQYF.

This clonotype was seen at least ten times. This rearrangement joins TRBV7-2 to TRBJ1-2, with D unclear. The CDR3 has 15 amino acids. V lost 5 bases to trimming and J lost 0 bases, with 13 bases between them. From germline, CDR1 is SGHTA and CDR2 FQGNSA. The CDR3 DNA reads as TGTGCCAGCAGCCCCCGGACGGATACTAACTATGGCTACACCTTC. It specifies CASSPRTDTNYGYTF.

The rearrangement links TRBV6-6 to TRBJ2-3, with TRBD2 as a possible D gene (6 bases). The germline V gene has CDR1 MNHNY and CDR2 SVGAGI (reference sequence). The CDR3 is 16 residues long. The V and J ends lost 0 bases and 3 bases respectively, with 13 bases between them. CDR3 bases: TGTGCCAGCAGTTACTCGTACGGGGGACCGACAGATACGCAGTATTTT. Translation: CASSYSYGGPTDTQYF.

As concerns this clonotype: This may be a read error: a much more frequent sequence differs by one nucleotide. The V and J genes are TRBV6-1 and TRBJ1-2; D is perhaps TRBD1 (5 bases). Germline V gene sequence: CDR1 MNHNS, CDR2 SASEGT. This CDR3 is 15 amino acids long. The CDR3: CASSEEVTGTYGHTF. Here the CDR3 DNA reads TGTGCCAGCAGTGAAGAGGTAACAGGCACCTATGGCCACACCTTC.

On this clonotype: A much larger clone is a single base away; this may be a read error. The gene calls are TRBV7-9 and TRBJ1-1; 9 positions match TRBD1. Trimming removed 8 bases from V and 2 bases from J; junction bases left unmatched: 9. CDR1 is SEHNR and CDR2 is FQNEAQ in the germline V gene (reference sequence). The CDR3 contains 15 residues. The CDR3 loop reads CASGHPTGGNTEAFF. The CDR3 nucleotides are TGTGCCAGCGGCCACCCGACAGGGGGTAACACTGAAGCTTTCTTT.

The rearrangement uses TRBV15 and TRBJ1-2; no clear D. Germline V gene data show CDR1 as LNHNV and CDR2 as YYDKDF (reference sequence). Trimming took off 8 bases at V and 0 bases at J, with 19 bases between the two ends. The CDR3 covers 16 residues. CDR3 region: CATSKGSPGANYGYTF. The CDR3 coding sequence is TGTGCCACCTCCAAGGGCTCCCCCGGAGCTAACTATGGCTACACCTTC.